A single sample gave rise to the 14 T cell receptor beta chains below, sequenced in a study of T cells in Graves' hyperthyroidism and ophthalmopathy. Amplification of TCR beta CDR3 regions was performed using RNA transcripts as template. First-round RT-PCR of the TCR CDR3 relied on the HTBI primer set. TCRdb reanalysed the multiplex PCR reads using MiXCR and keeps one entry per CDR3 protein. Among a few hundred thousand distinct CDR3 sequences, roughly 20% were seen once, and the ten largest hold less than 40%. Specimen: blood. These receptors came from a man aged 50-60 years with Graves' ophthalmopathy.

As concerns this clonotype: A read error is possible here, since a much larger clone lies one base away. The CDR3 DNA sequence: TGTGCCGGCACTCCAGGGACAGCGCAAACTAACTATGGCTACACCTTC. The encoded protein is CAGTPGTAQTNYGYTF. This sequence joins TRBV2 and TRBJ1-2; TRBD1 aligns across 7 bases. CDR3 length: 16 residues. From germline, CDR1 is SNHLY and CDR2 FYNNEI. J lost 0 bases, V lost 11 bases, and 15 bases had no gene match. Full variable domain (rest looked up from reference TRBV2 and TRBJ1-2): EPEVTQTPSHQVTQMGQEVILRCVPISNHLYFYWYRQILGQKVEFLVSFYNNEISEKSEIFDDQFSVERPDGSNFTLKIRSTKLEDSAMYFCAGTPGTAQTNYGYTFGSGTRLTVV.

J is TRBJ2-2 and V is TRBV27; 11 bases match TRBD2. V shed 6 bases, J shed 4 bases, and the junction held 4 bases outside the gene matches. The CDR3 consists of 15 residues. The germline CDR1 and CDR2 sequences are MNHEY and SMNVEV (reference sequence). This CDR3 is CASRLAGGRTGELFF. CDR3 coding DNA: TGTGCCAGCAGGCTAGCGGGAGGACGCACCGGGGAGCTGTTTTTT.

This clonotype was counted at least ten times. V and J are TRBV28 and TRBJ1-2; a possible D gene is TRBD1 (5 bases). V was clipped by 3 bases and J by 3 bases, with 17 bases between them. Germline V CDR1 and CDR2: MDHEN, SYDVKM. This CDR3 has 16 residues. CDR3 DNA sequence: TGTGCCAGCAGTTTGTATGATTTCGGGACGGACTATGGCTACACCTTC. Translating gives CASSLYDFGTDYGYTF.

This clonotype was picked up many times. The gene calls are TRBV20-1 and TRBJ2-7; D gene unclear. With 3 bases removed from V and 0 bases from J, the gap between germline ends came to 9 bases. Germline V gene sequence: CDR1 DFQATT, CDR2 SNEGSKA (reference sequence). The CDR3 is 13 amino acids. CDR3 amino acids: CSASQGSSYEQYF. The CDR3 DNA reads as TGCAGTGCTAGTCAAGGAAGCTCCTACGAGCAGTACTTC.

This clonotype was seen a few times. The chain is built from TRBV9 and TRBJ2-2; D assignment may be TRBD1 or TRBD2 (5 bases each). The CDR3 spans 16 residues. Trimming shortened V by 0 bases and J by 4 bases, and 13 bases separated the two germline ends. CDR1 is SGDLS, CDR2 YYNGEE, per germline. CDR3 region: CASSVGLGTLTGELFF. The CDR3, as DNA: TGTGCCAGCAGCGTAGGGCTGGGGACGCTCACCGGGGAGCTGTTTTTT.

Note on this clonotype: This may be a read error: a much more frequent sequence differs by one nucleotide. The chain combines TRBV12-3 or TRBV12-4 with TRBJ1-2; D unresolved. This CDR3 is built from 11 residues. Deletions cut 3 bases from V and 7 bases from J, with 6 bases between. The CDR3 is CASSFGSGYTF. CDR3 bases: TGTGCCAGCAGTTTCGGGAGTGGCTACACCTTC.

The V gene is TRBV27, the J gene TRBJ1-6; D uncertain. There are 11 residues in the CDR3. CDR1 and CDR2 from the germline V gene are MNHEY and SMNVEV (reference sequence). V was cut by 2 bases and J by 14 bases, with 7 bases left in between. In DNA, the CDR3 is TGTGCCAGCAGTTTAGGTGGGACCCTCCACTTT. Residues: CASSLGGTLHF.

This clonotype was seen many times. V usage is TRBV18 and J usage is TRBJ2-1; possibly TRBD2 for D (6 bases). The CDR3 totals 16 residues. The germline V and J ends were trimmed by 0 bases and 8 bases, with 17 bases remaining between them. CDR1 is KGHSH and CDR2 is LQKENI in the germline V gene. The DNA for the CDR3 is TGTGCCAGCTCACCACCCGTCAACGGGAGTAGGGATGAGCAGTTCTTC. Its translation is CASSPPVNGSRDEQFF.

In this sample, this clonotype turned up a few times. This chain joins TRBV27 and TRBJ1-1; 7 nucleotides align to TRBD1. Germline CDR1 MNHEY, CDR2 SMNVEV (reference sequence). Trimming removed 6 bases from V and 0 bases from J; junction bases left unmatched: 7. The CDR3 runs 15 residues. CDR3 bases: TGTGCCAGCAGACCACAGGGACAGATGAACACTGAAGCTTTCTTT. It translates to CASRPQGQMNTEAFF.

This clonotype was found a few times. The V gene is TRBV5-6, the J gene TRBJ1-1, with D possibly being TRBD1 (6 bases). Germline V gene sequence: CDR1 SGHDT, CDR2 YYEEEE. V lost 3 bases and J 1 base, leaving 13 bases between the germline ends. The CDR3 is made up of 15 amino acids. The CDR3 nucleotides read TGTGCCAGCAGCTCCCCAGGGGCTTCGAACACTGAAGCTTTCTTT. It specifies CASSSPGASNTEAFF.

The CDR3, as DNA: TGTGCCAGCAGTGGGACTAGCGGGACTTACACAGATACGCAGTATTTT. This codes for CASSGTSGTYTDTQYF. V is TRBV2 and J is TRBJ2-3; TRBD2 agrees at 12 bases. The CDR3 length is 16 residues. CDR1 is SNHLY, CDR2 FYNNEI, per germline. V lost 4 bases to trimming and J lost 2 bases; unmatched junction nucleotides: 4.

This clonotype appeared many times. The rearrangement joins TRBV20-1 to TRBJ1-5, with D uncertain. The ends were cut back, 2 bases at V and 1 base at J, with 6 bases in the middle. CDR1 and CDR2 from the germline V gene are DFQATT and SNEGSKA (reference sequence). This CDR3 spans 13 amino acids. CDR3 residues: CSARSASNQPQHF. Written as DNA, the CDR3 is TGCAGTGCTAGAAGCGCGAGCAATCAGCCCCAGCATTTT.

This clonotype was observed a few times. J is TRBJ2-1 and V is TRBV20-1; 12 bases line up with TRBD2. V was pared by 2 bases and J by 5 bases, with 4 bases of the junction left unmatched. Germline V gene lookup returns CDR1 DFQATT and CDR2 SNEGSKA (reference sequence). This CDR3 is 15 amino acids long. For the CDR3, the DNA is TGCAGTGCTAGAACTGCTAGCGGGAGGGACAATGAGCAGTTCTTC. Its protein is CSARTASGRDNEQFF.

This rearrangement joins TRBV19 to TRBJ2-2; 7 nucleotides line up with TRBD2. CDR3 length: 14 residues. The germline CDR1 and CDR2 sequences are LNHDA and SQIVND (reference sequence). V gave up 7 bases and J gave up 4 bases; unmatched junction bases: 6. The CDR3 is CASTPWEGTGELFF. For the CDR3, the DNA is TGTGCCAGTACCCCGTGGGAGGGCACCGGGGAGCTGTTTTTT. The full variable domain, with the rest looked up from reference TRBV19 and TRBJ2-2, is DGGITQSPKYLFRKEGQNVTLSCEQNLNHDAMYWYRQDPGQGLRLIYYSQIVNDFQKGDIAEGYSVSREKKESFPLTVTSAQKNPTAFYLCASTPWEGTGELFFGEGSRLTVL.